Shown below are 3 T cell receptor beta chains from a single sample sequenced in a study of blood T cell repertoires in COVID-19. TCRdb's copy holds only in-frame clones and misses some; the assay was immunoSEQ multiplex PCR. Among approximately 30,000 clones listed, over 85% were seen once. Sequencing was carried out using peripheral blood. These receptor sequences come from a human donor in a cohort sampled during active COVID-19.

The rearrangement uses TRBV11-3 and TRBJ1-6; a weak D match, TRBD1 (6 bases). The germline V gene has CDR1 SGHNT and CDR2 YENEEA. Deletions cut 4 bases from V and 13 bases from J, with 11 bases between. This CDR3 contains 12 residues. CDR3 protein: CASSSRGGPLHF. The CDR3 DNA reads TGTGCCAGCAGCTCCAGGGGAGGGCCCCTCCACTTT.

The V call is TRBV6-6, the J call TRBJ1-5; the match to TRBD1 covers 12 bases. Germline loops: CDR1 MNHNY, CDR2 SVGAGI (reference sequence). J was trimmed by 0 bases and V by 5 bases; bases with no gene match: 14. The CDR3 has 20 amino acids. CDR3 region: CASSRLPGQGAQGSNQPQHF. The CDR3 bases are TGTGCCAGCAGTCGACTGCCGGGACAGGGGGCCCAGGGTAGCAATCAGCCCCAGCATTTT.

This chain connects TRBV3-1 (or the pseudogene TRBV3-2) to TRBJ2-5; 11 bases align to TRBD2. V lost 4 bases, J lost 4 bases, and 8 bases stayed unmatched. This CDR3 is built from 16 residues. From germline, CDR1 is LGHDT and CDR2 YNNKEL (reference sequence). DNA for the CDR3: TGTGCCAGCAGCCGACTAGCGGGGAGGGGCGTAGAGACCCAGTACTTC. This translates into CASSRLAGRGVETQYF.